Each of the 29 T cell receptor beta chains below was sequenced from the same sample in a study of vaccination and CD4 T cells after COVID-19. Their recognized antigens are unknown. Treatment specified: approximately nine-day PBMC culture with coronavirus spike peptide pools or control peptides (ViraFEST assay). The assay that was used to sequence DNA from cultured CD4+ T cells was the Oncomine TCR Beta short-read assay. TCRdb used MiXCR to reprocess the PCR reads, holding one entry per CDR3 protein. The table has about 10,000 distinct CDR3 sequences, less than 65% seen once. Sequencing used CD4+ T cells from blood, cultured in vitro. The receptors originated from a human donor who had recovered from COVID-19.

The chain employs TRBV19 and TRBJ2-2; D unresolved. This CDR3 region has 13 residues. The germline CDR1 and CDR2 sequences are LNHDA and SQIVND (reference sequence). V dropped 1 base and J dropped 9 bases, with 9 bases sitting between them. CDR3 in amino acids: CASSIGLGRELFF. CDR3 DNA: TGTGCCAGTAGTATAGGTCTAGGCCGGGAGCTGTTTTTT.

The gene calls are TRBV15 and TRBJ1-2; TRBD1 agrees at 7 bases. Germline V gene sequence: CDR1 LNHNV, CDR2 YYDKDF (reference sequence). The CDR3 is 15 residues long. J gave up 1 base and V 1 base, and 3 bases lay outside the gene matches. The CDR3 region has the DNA TGTGCCACCAGCAGAGGGACAGGTTATAACTATGGCTACACCTTC. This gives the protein CATSRGTGYNYGYTF.

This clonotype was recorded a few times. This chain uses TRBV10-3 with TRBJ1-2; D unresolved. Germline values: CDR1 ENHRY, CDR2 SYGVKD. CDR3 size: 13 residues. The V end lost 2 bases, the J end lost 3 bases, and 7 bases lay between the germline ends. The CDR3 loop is CAISENGDYGYTF. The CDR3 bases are TGTGCCATCAGTGAGAACGGTGACTATGGCTACACCTTC.

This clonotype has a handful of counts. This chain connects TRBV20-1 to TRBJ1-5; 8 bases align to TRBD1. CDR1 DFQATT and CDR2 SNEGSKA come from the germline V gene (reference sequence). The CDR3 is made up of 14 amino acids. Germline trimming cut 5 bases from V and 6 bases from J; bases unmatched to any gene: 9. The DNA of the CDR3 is TGCAGTGCTCTGGATACAGGGGGAGGTCAGCCCCAGCATTTT. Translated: CSALDTGGGQPQHF.

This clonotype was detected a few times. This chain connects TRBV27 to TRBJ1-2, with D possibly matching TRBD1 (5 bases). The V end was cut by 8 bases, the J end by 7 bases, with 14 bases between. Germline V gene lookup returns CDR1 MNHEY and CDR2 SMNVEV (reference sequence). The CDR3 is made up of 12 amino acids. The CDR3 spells CASGSGVSGYTF. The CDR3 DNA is TGTGCCAGCGGGTCGGGGGTTAGTGGCTACACCTTC.

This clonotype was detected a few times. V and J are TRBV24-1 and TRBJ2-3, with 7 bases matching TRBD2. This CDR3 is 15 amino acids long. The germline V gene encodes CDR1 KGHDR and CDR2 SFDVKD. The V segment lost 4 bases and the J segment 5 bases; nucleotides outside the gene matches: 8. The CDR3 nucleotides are TGTGCCACCAGTGACCCCGGCGGGAGCCTAGATACGCAGTATTTT. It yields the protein CATSDPGGSLDTQYF.

CDR3 in amino acids: CASSPRGATLSPLHF. CDR3 coding DNA: TGTGCCAGCAGCCCGCGAGGGGCGACCTTATCACCCCTCCACTTT. V is TRBV27 and J is TRBJ1-6, with TRBD1 as a possible D gene (5 bases). V was cut by 6 bases and J by 10 bases, with 19 bases left in between. The CDR3 covers 15 residues. Germline V gene sequence: CDR1 MNHEY, CDR2 SMNVEV (reference sequence).

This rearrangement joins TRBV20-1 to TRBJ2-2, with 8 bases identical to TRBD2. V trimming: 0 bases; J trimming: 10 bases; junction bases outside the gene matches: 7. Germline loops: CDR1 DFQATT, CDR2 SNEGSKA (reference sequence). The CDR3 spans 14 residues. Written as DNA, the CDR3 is TGCAGTGCTAGAGATCAACCGGGAGGGCTGGAGCTGTTTTTT. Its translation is CSARDQPGGLELFF.

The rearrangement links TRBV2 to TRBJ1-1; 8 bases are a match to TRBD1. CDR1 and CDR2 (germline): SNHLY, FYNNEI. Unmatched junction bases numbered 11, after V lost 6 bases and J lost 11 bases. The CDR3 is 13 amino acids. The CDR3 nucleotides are TGTGCCAGCAGCGGACAGGGAGGCGAAACGGCTTTCTTT. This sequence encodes CASSGQGGETAFF.

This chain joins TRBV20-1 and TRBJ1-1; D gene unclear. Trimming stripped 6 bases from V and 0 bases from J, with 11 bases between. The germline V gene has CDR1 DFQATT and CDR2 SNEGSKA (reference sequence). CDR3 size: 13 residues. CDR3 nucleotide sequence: TGCAGTGCAATGATAGGCATGAACACTGAAGCTTTCTTT. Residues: CSAMIGMNTEAFF.

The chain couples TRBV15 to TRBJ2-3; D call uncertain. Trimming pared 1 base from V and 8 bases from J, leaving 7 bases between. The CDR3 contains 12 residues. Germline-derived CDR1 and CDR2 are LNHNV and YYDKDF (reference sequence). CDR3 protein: CATSRVGATQYF. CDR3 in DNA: TGTGCCACCAGCAGAGTAGGTGCTACGCAGTATTTT.

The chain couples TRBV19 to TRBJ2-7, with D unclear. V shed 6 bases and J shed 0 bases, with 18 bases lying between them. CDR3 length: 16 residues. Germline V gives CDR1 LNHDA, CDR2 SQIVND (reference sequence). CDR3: CASSYSGMASSYEQYF. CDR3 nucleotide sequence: TGTGCCAGTAGCTATAGTGGAATGGCTAGCTCCTACGAGCAGTACTTC. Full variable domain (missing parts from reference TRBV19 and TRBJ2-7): DGGITQSPKYLFRKEGQNVTLSCEQNLNHDAMYWYRQDPGQGLRLIYYSQIVNDFQKGDIAEGYSVSREKKESFPLTVTSAQKNPTAFYLCASSYSGMASSYEQYFGPGTRLTVT.

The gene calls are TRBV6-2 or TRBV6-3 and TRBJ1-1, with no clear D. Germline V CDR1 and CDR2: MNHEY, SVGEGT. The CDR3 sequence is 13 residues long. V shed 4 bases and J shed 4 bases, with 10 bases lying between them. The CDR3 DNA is TGTGCCAGCAGTTGGACCCCCGGCACTGAAGCTTTCTTT. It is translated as CASSWTPGTEAFF.

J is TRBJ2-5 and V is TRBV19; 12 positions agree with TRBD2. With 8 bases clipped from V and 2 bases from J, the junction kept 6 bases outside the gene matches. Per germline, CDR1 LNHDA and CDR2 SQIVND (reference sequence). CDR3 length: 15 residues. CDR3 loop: CASGRTSGAQETQYF. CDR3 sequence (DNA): TGTGCCAGTGGACGGACTAGCGGGGCACAAGAGACCCAGTACTTC.

The CDR3 loop reads CASSFGGLAKNIQYF. The CDR3 DNA is TGTGCCAGCAGTTTTGGGGGGCTAGCCAAAAACATTCAGTACTTC. This sequence joins TRBV27 and TRBJ2-4, with D perhaps assigned TRBD1 or TRBD2 (6 bases each). V shed 3 bases and J shed 0 bases, with 9 bases lying between them. Germline CDR1 and CDR2: MNHEY and SMNVEV (reference sequence). The CDR3 length is 15 residues.

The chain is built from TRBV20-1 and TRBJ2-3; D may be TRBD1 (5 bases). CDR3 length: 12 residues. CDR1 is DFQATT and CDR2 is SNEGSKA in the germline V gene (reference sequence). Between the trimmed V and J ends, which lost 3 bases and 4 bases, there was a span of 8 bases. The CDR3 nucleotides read TGCAGTGCTAGGGAGACAGCAGATACGCAGTATTTT. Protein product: CSARETADTQYF.

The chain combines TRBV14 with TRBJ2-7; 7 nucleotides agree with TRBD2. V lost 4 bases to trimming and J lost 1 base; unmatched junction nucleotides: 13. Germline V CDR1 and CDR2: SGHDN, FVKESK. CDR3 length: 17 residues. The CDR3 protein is CASSPYGSGRGSYEQYF. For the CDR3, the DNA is TGTGCCAGCAGCCCCTATGGCAGCGGGCGGGGGTCCTACGAGCAGTACTTC.

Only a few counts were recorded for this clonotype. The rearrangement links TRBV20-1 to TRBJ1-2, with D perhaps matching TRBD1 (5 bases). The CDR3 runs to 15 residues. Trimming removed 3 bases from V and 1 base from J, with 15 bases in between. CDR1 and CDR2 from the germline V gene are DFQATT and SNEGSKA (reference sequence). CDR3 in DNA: TGCAGTGCTAGGCAGGGTAACATACTTAACTATGGCTACACCTTC. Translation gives CSARQGNILNYGYTF.

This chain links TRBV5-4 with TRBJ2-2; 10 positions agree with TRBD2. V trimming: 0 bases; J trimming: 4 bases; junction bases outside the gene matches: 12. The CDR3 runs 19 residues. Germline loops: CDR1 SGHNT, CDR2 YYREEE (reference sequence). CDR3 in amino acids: CASSLGLSPSGGITGELFF. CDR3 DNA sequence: TGTGCCAGCAGCTTGGGTCTGAGTCCTAGCGGGGGAATCACCGGGGAGCTGTTTTTT.

CDR3 bases: TGTGCCAGCAGCCTATTCACAGATACGCAGTATTTT. This codes for CASSLFTDTQYF. The chain carries TRBV2 and TRBJ2-3; D not resolved. The CDR3 is made up of 12 amino acids. The V end lost 6 bases, the J end lost 2 bases, and 6 bases lay between the germline ends. CDR1 is SNHLY, CDR2 FYNNEI, per germline.

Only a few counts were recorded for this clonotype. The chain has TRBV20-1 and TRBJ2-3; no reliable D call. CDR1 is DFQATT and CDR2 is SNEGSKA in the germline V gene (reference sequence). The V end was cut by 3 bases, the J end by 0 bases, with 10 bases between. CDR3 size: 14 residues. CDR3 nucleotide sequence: TGCAGTGCTAGTTCAGCTTCTAGCACAGATACGCAGTATTTT. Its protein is CSASSASSTDTQYF.

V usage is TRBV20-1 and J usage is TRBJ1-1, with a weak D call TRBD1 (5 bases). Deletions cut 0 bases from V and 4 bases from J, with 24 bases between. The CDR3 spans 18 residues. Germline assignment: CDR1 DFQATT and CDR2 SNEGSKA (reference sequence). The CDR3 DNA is TGCAGTGCTAGAGATCGGGTGGGAAGCGAGTGGAGGGGCACTGAAGCTTTCTTT. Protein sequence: CSARDRVGSEWRGTEAFF.

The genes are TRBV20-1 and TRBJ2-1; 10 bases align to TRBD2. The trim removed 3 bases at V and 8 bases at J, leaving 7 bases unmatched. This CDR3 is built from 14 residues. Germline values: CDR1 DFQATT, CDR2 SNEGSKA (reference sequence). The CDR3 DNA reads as TGCAGTGCTAGGGAGGCTAGCGGGAGCTATGAGCAGTTCTTC. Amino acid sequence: CSAREASGSYEQFF.

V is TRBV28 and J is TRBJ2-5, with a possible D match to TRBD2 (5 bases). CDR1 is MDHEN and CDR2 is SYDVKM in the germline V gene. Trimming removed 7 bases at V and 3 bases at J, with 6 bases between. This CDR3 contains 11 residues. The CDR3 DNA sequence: TGTGCCAGCACGGGGAAAGAGACCCAGTACTTC. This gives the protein CASTGKETQYF.

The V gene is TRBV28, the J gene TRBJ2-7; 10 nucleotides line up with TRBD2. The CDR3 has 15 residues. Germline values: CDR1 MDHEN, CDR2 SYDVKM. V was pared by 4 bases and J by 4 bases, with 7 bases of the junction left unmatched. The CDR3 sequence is CASSSTGLAKYEQYF. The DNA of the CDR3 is TGTGCCAGCAGTTCCACGGGACTAGCGAAGTACGAGCAGTACTTC.

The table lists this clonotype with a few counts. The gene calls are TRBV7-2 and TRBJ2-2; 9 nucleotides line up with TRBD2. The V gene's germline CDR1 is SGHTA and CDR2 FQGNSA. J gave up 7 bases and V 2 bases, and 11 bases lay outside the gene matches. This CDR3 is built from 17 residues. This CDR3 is CASSLYPGTSLGGELFF. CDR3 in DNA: TGTGCCAGCAGCTTATACCCCGGGACTAGCCTGGGCGGGGAGCTGTTTTTT.

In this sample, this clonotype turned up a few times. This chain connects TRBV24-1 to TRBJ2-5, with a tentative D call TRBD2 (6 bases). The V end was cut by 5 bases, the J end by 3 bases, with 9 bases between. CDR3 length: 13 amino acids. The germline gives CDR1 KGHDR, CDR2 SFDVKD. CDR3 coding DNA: TGTGCCACCAGTGGGGCGGGGAAAGAGACCCAGTACTTC. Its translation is CATSGAGKETQYF.

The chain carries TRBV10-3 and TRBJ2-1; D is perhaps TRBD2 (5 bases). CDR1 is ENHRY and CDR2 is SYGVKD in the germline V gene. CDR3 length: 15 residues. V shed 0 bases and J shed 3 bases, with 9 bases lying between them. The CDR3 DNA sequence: TGTGCCATCAGTGAGTCGGTCGGGAACTACAATGAGCAGTTCTTC. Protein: CAISESVGNYNEQFF.

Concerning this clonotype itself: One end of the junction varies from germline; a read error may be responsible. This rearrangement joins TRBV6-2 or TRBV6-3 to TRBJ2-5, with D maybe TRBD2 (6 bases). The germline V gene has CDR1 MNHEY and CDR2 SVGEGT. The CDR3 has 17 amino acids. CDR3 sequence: CASSYFLSRAGGETQYF. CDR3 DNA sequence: TGCGCCAGCAGTTACTTTCTTTCACGGGCTGGAGGGGAGACCCAGTACTTC.